Shown below are 26 T cell receptor beta chains from a single sample sequenced in a study of chemoradiotherapy in HPV16-positive cancers. Profiled with immunoSEQ multiplex PCR; TCRdb holds only in-frame clones, not every one. The data show about 4,000 clones, with approximately 77% seen just once and roughly 14% held by the top ten. This material was obtained from a patient who underwent chemoradiotherapy. Receptors originate from a human donor with HPV-associated anogenital cancer.

J is TRBJ2-7 and V is TRBV7-9; either TRBD1 or TRBD2 may fit D (5 bases each). CDR3 length: 15 residues. The germline CDR1 and CDR2 sequences are SEHNR and FQNEAQ (reference sequence). The ends were cut back, 5 bases at V and 2 bases at J, with 16 bases in the middle. CDR3 protein: CASSDPGTAAYEQYF. The CDR3, as DNA: TGTGCCAGCAGCGATCCAGGGACCGCCGCCTACGAGCAGTACTTC.

The rearrangement uses TRBV7-8 and TRBJ1-4, with TRBD1 as a possible D gene (6 bases). Trimming stripped 5 bases from V and 6 bases from J, with 16 bases between. Per germline, CDR1 SGHVS and CDR2 FQNEAQ. The length of the CDR3 is 15 residues. CDR3 DNA sequence: TGTGCCAGCAGCAGGGGGAGGGCCGGGGATGAAAAACTGTTTTTT. Amino acid sequence: CASSRGRAGDEKLFF.

This chain uses TRBV4-3 with TRBJ1-4; the D gene is possibly TRBD1 (6 bases). With 0 bases removed from V and 8 bases from J, the gap between germline ends came to 16 bases. This CDR3 has 16 amino acids. Germline assignment: CDR1 LGHNA and CDR2 YSLEER. CDR3 DNA sequence: TGCGCCAGCAGCCAAGAACCTTCGGGGGGCCGGGAAAAACTGTTTTTT. As protein: CASSQEPSGGREKLFF.

V and J are TRBV27 and TRBJ2-2; 15 bases are shared with TRBD2. V lost 6 bases to trimming and J lost 9 bases; unmatched junction nucleotides: 8. The CDR3 loop spans 16 amino acids. The V gene's germline CDR1 is MNHEY and CDR2 SMNVEV (reference sequence). The CDR3 loop reads CASSLVGLAGGRELFF. The DNA for the CDR3 is TGTGCCAGCAGCCTAGTGGGACTAGCGGGAGGTCGGGAGCTGTTTTTT.

The V and J genes are TRBV4-2 and TRBJ2-1; 11 bases map to TRBD2. The junction had 11 bases not matched to a gene; V was cut back by 3 bases and J by 7 bases. The CDR3 is made up of 17 amino acids. The V gene's germline CDR1 is LGHNA and CDR2 YNFKEQ. DNA of the CDR3: TGTGCCAGCAGCCAGGCGGGAGGTAGCGGGGGGGGGAATGAGCAGTTCTTC. It encodes CASSQAGGSGGGNEQFF.

The rearrangement links TRBV18 to TRBJ2-7; D possibly corresponds to TRBD2 (5 bases). Trimming took off 0 bases at V and 1 base at J, with 10 bases between the two ends. Germline CDR1 KGHSH, CDR2 LQKENI. The CDR3 loop spans 15 amino acids. Here the CDR3 DNA reads TGTGCCAGCTCACCACCAGGACTGTTTTCCTACGAGCAGTACTTC. Amino acid sequence: CASSPPGLFSYEQYF. Combining the CDR3 with reference TRBV18 and TRBJ2-7 gives the whole variable domain NAGVMQNPRHLVRRRGQEARLRCSPMKGHSHVYWYRQLPEEGLKFMVYLQKENIIDESGMPKERFSAEFPKEGPSILRIQQVVRGDSAAYFCASSPPGLFSYEQYFGPGTRLTVT.

The V and J genes are TRBV6-5 and TRBJ1-2; no clear D gene. The germline V gene encodes CDR1 MNHEY and CDR2 SVGAGI. This CDR3 contains 13 residues. V dropped 8 bases and J dropped 6 bases, with 16 bases sitting between them. For the CDR3, the DNA is TGTGCCAGCGGAAACTTTTACAGAGATGGCTACACCTTC. It translates to CASGNFYRDGYTF.

The chain's CDR3 is CASSTQEYTEAFF. CDR3 DNA: TGTGCCAGCAGCACCCAGGAGTACACTGAAGCTTTCTTT. This rearrangement joins TRBV7-3 to TRBJ1-1; D not resolved. Per the germline V gene, CDR1 is SGHTA and CDR2 is FQGTGA. The CDR3 is 13 residues long. Trimming took off 5 bases at V and 3 bases at J, with 10 bases between the two ends.

This clone was seen a few times. This chain uses TRBV14 with TRBJ1-1; the D is unclear. The germline gives CDR1 SGHDN, CDR2 FVKESK. Between the trimmed V and J ends, which lost 1 base and 11 bases, there was a span of 11 bases. This CDR3 contains 12 residues. CDR3 in DNA: TGTGCCAGCAGCCAAGTGGGAGTGGACGCTTTCTTT. Its translation: CASSQVGVDAFF.

This clone appeared once. This chain joins TRBV6-5 and TRBJ1-3; D is ambiguous. CDR1 MNHEY and CDR2 SVGAGI come from the germline V gene. V lost 0 bases and J lost 2, with 11 bases in between. This CDR3 comprises 16 residues. CDR3 loop: CASSYSFGVPGNTIYF. CDR3 nucleotide sequence: TGTGCCAGCAGTTACTCTTTCGGAGTTCCTGGAAACACCATATATTTT.

This clone was picked up one time. The chain links TRBV4-2 to TRBJ2-7; the D gene is possibly TRBD1 (6 bases). CDR3 length: 15 amino acids. Trimming pared 0 bases from V and 4 bases from J, leaving 13 bases between. In germline, CDR1 is LGHNA, CDR2 YNFKEQ. The CDR3 sequence: CASSQDPAGVYEQYF. The CDR3 coding sequence is TGTGCCAGCAGCCAAGATCCGGCAGGGGTGTACGAGCAGTACTTC.

The chain recombines TRBV27 with TRBJ2-3; D is unclear. Germline V gene sequence: CDR1 MNHEY, CDR2 SMNVEV (reference sequence). The V and J ends lost 7 bases and 2 bases respectively, with 10 bases between them. CDR3 length: 13 residues. CDR3 loop: CASIPENTDTQYF. DNA of the CDR3: TGTGCCAGCATCCCGGAGAACACAGATACGCAGTATTTT.

This chain links TRBV4-2 with TRBJ2-7, with D perhaps given as TRBD1 or TRBD2 (5 bases each). The V end was cut by 0 bases, the J end by 0 bases, with 9 bases between. This CDR3 comprises 15 residues. Germline loops: CDR1 LGHNA, CDR2 YNFKEQ. The CDR3, as DNA: TGTGCCAGCAGCCAAGAGGGGACCGACTCCTACGAGCAGTACTTC. This encodes CASSQEGTDSYEQYF.

The chain uses TRBV5-1 and TRBJ2-1; no clear D gene. The CDR3 runs 13 residues. Germline V gene sequence: CDR1 SGHRS, CDR2 YFSETQ. V was trimmed by 4 bases and J by 9 bases, leaving 14 bases between them. CDR3 sequence (DNA): TGCGCCAGCAGCCCGACCGGTCTTGGTGAGCAGTTCTTC. This encodes CASSPTGLGEQFF.

This sequence joins TRBV5-1 and TRBJ2-2; maybe TRBD2 (5 bases). The germline CDR1 and CDR2 sequences are SGHRS and YFSETQ. This CDR3 spans 14 amino acids. With 0 bases removed from V and 5 bases from J, the gap between germline ends came to 8 bases. The CDR3 loop is CASSLDSGTGELFF. For the CDR3, the DNA is TGCGCCAGCAGCTTGGACTCGGGGACCGGGGAGCTGTTTTTT.

The gene calls are TRBV6-5 and TRBJ2-5, with D possibly being TRBD1 (7 bases). The germline CDR1 and CDR2 sequences are MNHEY and SVGAGI. With 4 bases removed from V and 2 bases from J, the gap between germline ends came to 17 bases. This CDR3 has 16 residues. CDR3 amino acids: CASSSLGRGEQETQYF. CDR3 coding DNA: TGTGCCAGCAGTTCGCTTGGCAGGGGGGAACAAGAGACCCAGTACTTC.

The chain employs TRBV6-4 and TRBJ1-1, with a possible D match to TRBD1 (5 bases). Per the germline V gene, CDR1 is MRHNA and CDR2 is SNTAGT. The V and J ends lost 6 bases and 6 bases respectively, with 17 bases between them. The CDR3 is 14 residues long. CDR3 sequence: CASREEQGRAEAFF. DNA of the CDR3: TGTGCCAGCAGGGAAGAGCAGGGTCGGGCTGAAGCTTTCTTT.

This clone was observed a handful of times. The chain uses TRBV10-3 and TRBJ2-1; TRBD2 matches at 11 bases. Germline V gene sequence: CDR1 ENHRY, CDR2 SYGVKD. Unmatched junction bases numbered 4, after V lost 3 bases and J lost 3 bases. The CDR3 loop spans 16 amino acids. Here the CDR3 reads CAISEVLAGGYNEQFF. The CDR3 DNA follows: TGTGCCATCAGTGAAGTTCTAGCGGGGGGCTACAATGAGCAGTTCTTC.

This clone was seen only a few times. The DNA for the CDR3 is TGCGCCAGCAGTGAACAGGGGCGGCGAGGCGAGCAGTACTTC. It specifies CASSEQGRRGEQYF. The chain employs TRBV5-1 and TRBJ2-7; 7 positions agree with TRBD1. Germline lookup yields CDR1 SGHRS and CDR2 YFSETQ. The CDR3 covers 14 residues. J was trimmed by 6 bases and V by 5 bases; bases with no gene match: 11.

In its sample, this clone was seen a few times. The chain has TRBV7-9 and TRBJ2-2; TRBD2 is a possible D gene (6 bases). Germline V gene lookup returns CDR1 SEHNR and CDR2 FQNEAQ (reference sequence). The CDR3 spans 15 residues. The germline V and J ends were trimmed by 5 bases and 4 bases, with 14 bases remaining between them. The chain's CDR3 is CASSTPGGVTGELFF. DNA for the CDR3: TGTGCCAGCAGCACCCCCGGCGGGGTCACCGGGGAGCTGTTTTTT.

The V gene is TRBV6-4, the J gene TRBJ2-1; the match to TRBD2 covers 10 bases. Germline CDR1 and CDR2: MRHNA and SNTAGT. The V and J ends lost 3 bases and 8 bases, in that order; junction bases with no gene match: 7. The CDR3 extends over 15 amino acids. CDR3 DNA sequence: TGTGCCAGCAGTGAAAGCGGGAGGGCCTCCGATGAGCAGTTCTTC. Residues: CASSESGRASDEQFF.

J is TRBJ2-5 and V is TRBV4-1; D is uncertain. Trimming cost V 1 base and J 9 bases, with 6 bases left between them. CDR3 length equals 11 residues. CDR1 MGHRA and CDR2 YSYEKL come from the germline V gene. CDR3 nucleotide sequence: TGCGCCAGCAGCCAAGGGGGTTCCCAGTACTTC. Residues: CASSQGGSQYF.

The chain is built from TRBV4-1 and TRBJ1-5; unclear D gene. This CDR3 comprises 15 residues. The V gene's germline CDR1 is MGHRA and CDR2 YSYEKL. Deletions cut 8 bases from V and 0 bases from J, with 14 bases between. The CDR3 DNA reads as TGCGCCAGCCACCCGTCCGGGAATAGCAATCAGCCCCAGCATTTT. This translates into CASHPSGNSNQPQHF.

This clone was counted a few times. This chain links TRBV29-1 with TRBJ1-1, with unresolved D. This CDR3 is built from 12 residues. Per germline, CDR1 SQVTM and CDR2 ANQGSEA. V lost 3 bases to trimming and J lost 11 bases, with 16 bases between them. The CDR3: CSVDLDPHGAFF. CDR3 coding DNA: TGCAGCGTTGATCTGGACCCTCATGGGGCTTTCTTT.

This rearrangement joins TRBV5-1 to TRBJ1-1; weak D call: TRBD1 (6 bases). Per the germline V gene, CDR1 is SGHRS and CDR2 is YFSETQ. The CDR3 consists of 14 residues. The V and J ends lost 2 bases and 5 bases respectively, with 13 bases between them. CDR3 DNA: TGCGCCAGCAGCTTCGCGGGGGCGGGTACTGAAGCTTTCTTT. This gives the protein CASSFAGAGTEAFF.

The chain recombines TRBV5-5 with TRBJ2-7, with 8 bases lining up with TRBD1. Germline CDR1 is SGHKS and CDR2 is YYEKEE (reference sequence). V lost 4 bases and J lost 5; bases outside the gene matches: 11. The CDR3 contains 15 residues. CDR3 region: CASSVGTGTGDEQYF. For the CDR3, the DNA is TGTGCCAGCAGCGTGGGAACCGGGACAGGAGACGAGCAGTACTTC.